This record covers a single T cell receptor beta chain. Its specificity is unknown. Unique molecular identifiers were incorporated when the TCRbeta library was constructed. TCRdb passed the PCR reads through MiXCR, listing each CDR3 protein once. The data hold 200,000 to 250,000 distinct CDR3 sequences, with roughly 23% observed a single time. The data belong to a study of T-cell reconstitution after alpha-beta-depleted transplantation in children. Overall study findings and caveats: Recipient T cells and thymic progenitors that survived gave rise to the high TCRbeta diversity observed at day 60 in some patients. Reportedly, only several hundred clones from non-depleted graft cells drove alpha-beta T-cell counts at about two months. When one year had passed after transplant, most T-cell counts and diversity came from newly produced T cells.

The source of this sequence is a girl aged 2-10 years with Fanconi anemia, due to receive a stem cell transplant. Source: PBMCs, taken before TCRalphabeta/CD19-depleted stem cell transplant.

The CDR3 region has the DNA TGCGCCAGCAGCCAAGCAGGTATAATCTCCTACAATGAGCAGTTCTTC. Translated, it gives CASSQAGIISYNEQFF. J is TRBJ2-1 and V is TRBV4-1; D gene ambiguous. Germline loops: CDR1 MGHRA, CDR2 YSYEKL. This CDR3 is 16 amino acids long. V lost 1 base and J lost 0, with 10 bases in between.